This T cell receptor (beta chain) was profiled in a study of T cell responses to AZD1222 COVID-19 vaccine. The CDR3 runs 15 residues. V was trimmed by 1 base and J by 4 bases, leaving 13 bases between them. Per the germline V gene, CDR1 is LGHDT and CDR2 is YNNKEL (reference sequence). Only in-frame clones appear in the TCRdb table, and some are missing; sequencing was by immunoSEQ multiplex PCR. The sample gives fewer than 90,000 clones, nearly 90% of which show up once; about 11% is in the top ten. V is TRBV3-1 (or the pseudogene TRBV3-2) and J is TRBJ1-2, with D possibly being TRBD1 (6 bases). The TCR originated in an adult in good health. The sample in question was peripheral blood, obtained on day 0 of AZD1222 vaccination. CDR3 in amino acids: CASSQGGGSGYGYTF. CDR3 nucleotides: TGTGCCAGCAGCCAAGGAGGGGGGAGTGGCTATGGCTACACCTTC.